The text below deals with one T cell receptor (beta chain). Its recognized antigen is unknown. No per-base quality is available; no much larger clone lies one base away. The treatment or condition label, read with the paper, signifies: in vitro stimulation with specific CMV peptide epitopes to enrich CMV-specific T cells. The data stem from a study of T cell repertoires in cytomegalovirus infection (dated by TCRdb to the late 2010s). For the study in its entirety: Recently identified HLA-C-restricted CMV epitopes, whose presentation resists viral immunomodulation, were targeted by peptide stimulations together with well-studied HLA-B-restricted epitopes. Donor HLA type was relevant to the analysis, because carriage of CMV infection together with the matching HLA type was indicated by public TCR beta signatures. What the authors observed across the whole study: In the ex vivo response, HLA-C-restricted CMV-specific TCR beta clonotypes were dominant, and in two of eight donors the single most frequent clonotype came from this HLA-C-restricted group. In both this cohort and an independent roughly 350-donor cohort, the cumulative frequency of public TCR beta family members distinguished carriers of CMV infection plus the relevant HLA type.

The listed sequencing device is Illumina HiSeq 1500. TCRdb reprocessing: public reads trimmed at Q25 with fastp, clones called with MiXCR, in-frame beta chains kept. Every entry covers one CDR3 protein and lists the most common genes and DNA from its rows. The table for this sample lists about 830,000 distinct CDR3 sequences; around a third of them were counted only once. The ten most abundant clones make up under 15% of the sample. V is reduced by 5 bases and J by 8 bases, leaving a spacing of 18 bases between them. Via the germline V gene, CDR1 is SGHVS and CDR2 FNYEAQ. Its CDR3 holds 15 amino acids, cysteine through phenylalanine. Left in the record is the CDR3 DNA by itself, 45 bases read in frame from the first base.

This sample comprised cultured CD8+ T cells from PBMCs, obtained from culture after CMV antigen stimulation. The sequence came from a human donor in good health (CMV status not recorded). Some clones in this sample may be carry-over from other donors' samples. The V and J segments used are TRBV7-6 and TRBJ1-4; D gene: possibly TRBD1, on 6 matching bases. The bases read TGTGCCAGCAGCCGCTGCGCAGGGGAGAACGAAAAACTGTTTTTT. This translates into CASSRCAGENEKLFF.